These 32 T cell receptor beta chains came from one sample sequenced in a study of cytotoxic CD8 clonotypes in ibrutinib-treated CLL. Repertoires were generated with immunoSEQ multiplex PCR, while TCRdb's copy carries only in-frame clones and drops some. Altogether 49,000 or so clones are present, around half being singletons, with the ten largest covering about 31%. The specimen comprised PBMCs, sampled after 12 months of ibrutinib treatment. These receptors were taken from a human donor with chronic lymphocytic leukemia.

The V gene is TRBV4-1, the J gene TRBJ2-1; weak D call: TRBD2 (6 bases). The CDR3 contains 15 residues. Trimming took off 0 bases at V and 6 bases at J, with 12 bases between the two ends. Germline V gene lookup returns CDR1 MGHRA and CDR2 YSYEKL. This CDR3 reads CASSQETSKGNEQFF. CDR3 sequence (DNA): TGCGCCAGCAGCCAAGAAACTAGCAAAGGCAATGAGCAGTTCTTC.

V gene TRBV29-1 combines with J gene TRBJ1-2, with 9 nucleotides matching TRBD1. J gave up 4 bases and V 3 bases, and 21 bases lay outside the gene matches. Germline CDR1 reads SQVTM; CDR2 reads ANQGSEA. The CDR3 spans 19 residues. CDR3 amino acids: CSVEDFWTGETGGGYGYTF. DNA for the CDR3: TGCAGCGTTGAGGACTTTTGGACAGGGGAAACAGGTGGAGGCTATGGCTACACCTTC. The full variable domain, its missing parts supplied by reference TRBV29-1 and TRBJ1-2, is SAVISQKPSRDICQRGTSLTIQCQVDSQVTMMFWYRQQPGQSLTLIATANQGSEATYESGFVIDKFPISRPNLTFSTLTVSNMSPEDSSIYLCSVEDFWTGETGGGYGYTFGSGTRLTVV.

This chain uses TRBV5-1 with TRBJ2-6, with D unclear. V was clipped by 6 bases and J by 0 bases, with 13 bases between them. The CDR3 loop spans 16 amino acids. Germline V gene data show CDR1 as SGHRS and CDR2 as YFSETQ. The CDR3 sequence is CASTLQIHSGANVLTF. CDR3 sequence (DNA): TGCGCCAGCACCCTGCAGATCCACTCTGGGGCCAACGTCCTGACTTTC.

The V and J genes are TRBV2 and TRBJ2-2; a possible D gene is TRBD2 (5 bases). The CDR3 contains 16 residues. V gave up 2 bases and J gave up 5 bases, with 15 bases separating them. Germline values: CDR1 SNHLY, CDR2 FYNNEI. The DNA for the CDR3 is TGTGCCAGCAGTGAAATCCTAGTCAGGAGGACCGGGGAGCTGTTTTTT. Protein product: CASSEILVRRTGELFF.

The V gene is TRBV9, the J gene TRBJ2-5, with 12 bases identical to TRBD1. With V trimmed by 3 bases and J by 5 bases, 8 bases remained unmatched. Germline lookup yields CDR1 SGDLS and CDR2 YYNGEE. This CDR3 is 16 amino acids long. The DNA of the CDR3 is TGTGCCAGCAGCGCAACCGGGACAGGGGGCTCGGAGACCCAGTACTTC. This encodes CASSATGTGGSETQYF.

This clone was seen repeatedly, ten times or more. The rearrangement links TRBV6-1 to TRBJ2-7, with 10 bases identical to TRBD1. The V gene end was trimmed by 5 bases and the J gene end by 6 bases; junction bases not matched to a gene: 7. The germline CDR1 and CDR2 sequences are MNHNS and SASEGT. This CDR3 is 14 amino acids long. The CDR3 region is CASSWAGQGSEQYF. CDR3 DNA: TGTGCCAGCAGTTGGGCGGGACAGGGGAGCGAGCAGTACTTC.

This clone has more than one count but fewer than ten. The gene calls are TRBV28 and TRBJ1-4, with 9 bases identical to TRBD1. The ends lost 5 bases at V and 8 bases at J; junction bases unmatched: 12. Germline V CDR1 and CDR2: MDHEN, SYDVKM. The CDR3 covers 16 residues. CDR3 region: CASSIPRTGAWEKLFF. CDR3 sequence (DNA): TGTGCCAGCAGTATCCCTCGGACAGGGGCGTGGGAAAAACTGTTTTTT.

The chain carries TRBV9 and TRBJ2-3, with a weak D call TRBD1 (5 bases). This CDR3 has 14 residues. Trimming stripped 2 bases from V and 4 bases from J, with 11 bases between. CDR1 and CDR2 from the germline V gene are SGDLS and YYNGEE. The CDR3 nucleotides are TGTGCCAGCAGCGTTCCCAGGGTATCAGATACGCAGTATTTT. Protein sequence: CASSVPRVSDTQYF.

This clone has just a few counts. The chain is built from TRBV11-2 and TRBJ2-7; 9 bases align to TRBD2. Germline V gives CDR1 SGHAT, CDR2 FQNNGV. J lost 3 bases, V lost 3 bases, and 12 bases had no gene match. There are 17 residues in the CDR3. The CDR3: CASSLVVAGDYYYEQYF. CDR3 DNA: TGTGCCAGCAGCTTGGTAGTAGCGGGAGATTATTACTACGAGCAGTACTTC.

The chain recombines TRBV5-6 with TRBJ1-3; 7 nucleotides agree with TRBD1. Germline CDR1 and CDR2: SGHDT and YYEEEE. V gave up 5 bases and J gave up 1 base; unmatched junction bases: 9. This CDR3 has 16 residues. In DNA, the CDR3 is TGTGCCAGCAGGTACAGGGGTGTAGTTTCTGGAAACACCATATATTTT. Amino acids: CASRYRGVVSGNTIYF. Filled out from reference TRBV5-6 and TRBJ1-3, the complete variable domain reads DAGVTQSPTHLIKTRGQQVTLRCSPKSGHDTVSWYQQALGQGPQFIFQYYEEEERQRGNFPDRFSGHQFPNYSSELNVNALLLGDSALYLCASRYRGVVSGNTIYFGEGSWLTVV.

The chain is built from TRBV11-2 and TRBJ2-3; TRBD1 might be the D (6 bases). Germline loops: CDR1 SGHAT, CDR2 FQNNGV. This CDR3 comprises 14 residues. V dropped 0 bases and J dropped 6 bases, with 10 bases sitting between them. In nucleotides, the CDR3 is TGTGCCAGCAGCTTAGACTACAGGGTTGATACGCAGTATTTT. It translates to CASSLDYRVDTQYF.

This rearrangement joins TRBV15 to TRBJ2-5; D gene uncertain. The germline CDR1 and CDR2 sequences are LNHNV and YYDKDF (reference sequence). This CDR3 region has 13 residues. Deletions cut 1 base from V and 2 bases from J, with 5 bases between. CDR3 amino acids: CATSRAVQETQYF. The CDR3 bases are TGTGCCACCAGCAGAGCGGTTCAAGAGACCCAGTACTTC.

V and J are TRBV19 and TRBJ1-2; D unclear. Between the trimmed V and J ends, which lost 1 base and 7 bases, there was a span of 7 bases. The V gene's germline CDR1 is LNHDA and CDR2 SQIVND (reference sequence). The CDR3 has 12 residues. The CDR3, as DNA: TGTGCCAGTAGTATAGGGCACTCTGGCTACACCTTC. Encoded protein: CASSIGHSGYTF.

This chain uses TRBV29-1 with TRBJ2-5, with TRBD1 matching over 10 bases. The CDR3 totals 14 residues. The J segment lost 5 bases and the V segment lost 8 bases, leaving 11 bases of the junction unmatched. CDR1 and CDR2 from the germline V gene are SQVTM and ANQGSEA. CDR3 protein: CSSLGQGFWETQYF. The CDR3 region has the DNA TGCAGCTCATTGGGACAGGGGTTTTGGGAGACCCAGTACTTC.

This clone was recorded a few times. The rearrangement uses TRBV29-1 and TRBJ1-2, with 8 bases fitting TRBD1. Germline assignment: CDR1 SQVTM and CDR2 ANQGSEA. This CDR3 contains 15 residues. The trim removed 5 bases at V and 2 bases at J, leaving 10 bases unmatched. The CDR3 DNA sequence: TGCAGCGTTCCCAGGTCAGGGGGCCGAAACTATGGCTACACCTTC. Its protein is CSVPRSGGRNYGYTF.

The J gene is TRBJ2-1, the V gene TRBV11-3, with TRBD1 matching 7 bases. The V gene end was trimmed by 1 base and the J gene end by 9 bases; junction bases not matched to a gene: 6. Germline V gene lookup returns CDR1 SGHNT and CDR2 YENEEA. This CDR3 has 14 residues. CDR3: CASSLAQGVGEQFF. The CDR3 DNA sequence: TGTGCCAGCAGCTTAGCTCAGGGGGTGGGTGAGCAGTTCTTC. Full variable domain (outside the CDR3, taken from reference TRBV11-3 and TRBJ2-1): EAGVVQSPRYKIIEKKQPVAFWCNPISGHNTLYWYLQNLGQGPELLIRYENEEAVDDSQLPKDRFSAERLKGVDSTLKIQPAELGDSAVYLCASSLAQGVGEQFFGPGTRLTVL.

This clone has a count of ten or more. CDR3 amino acids: CASSPGAGTSGETQYF. For the CDR3, the DNA is TGCGCCAGCAGCCCCGGGGCGGGGACTAGCGGAGAGACCCAGTACTTC. The J gene is TRBJ2-5, the V gene TRBV4-1; TRBD2 matches 11 bases. CDR3 length: 16 residues. V shed 4 bases and J 4 bases; nucleotides not matched to a gene: 8. Germline V CDR1 and CDR2: MGHRA, YSYEKL.

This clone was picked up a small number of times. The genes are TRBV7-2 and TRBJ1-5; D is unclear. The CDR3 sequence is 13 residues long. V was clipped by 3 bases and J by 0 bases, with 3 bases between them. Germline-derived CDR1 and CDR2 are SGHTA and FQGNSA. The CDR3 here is CASSFGSNQPQHF. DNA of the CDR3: TGTGCCAGCAGCTTCGGTAGCAATCAGCCCCAGCATTTT.

DNA for the CDR3: TGCGCCAGCAGTAGGAATAGGGGACAAGAGACCCAGTACTTC. Translated: CASSRNRGQETQYF. The J gene is TRBJ2-5, the V gene TRBV5-1, with D perhaps TRBD1 (5 bases). The V gene's germline CDR1 is SGHRS and CDR2 YFSETQ. V was pared by 5 bases and J by 2 bases, with 13 bases between. The CDR3 contains 14 residues.

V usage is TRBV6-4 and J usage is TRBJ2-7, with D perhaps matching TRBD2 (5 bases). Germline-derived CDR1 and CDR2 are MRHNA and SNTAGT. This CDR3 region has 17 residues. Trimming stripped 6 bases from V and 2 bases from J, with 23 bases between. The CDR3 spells CASSLPLAREPTYEQYF. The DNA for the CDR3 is TGTGCCAGCAGCCTTCCTTTAGCGCGCGAGCCGACCTACGAGCAGTACTTC.

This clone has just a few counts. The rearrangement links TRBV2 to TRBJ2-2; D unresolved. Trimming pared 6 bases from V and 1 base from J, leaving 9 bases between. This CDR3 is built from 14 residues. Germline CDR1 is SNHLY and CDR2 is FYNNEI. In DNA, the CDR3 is TGTGCCAGCAGCTCTATCAAGAACACCGGGGAGCTGTTTTTT. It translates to CASSSIKNTGELFF. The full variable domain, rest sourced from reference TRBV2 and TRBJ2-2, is EPEVTQTPSHQVTQMGQEVILRCVPISNHLYFYWYRQILGQKVEFLVSFYNNEISEKSEIFDDQFSVERPDGSNFTLKIRSTKLEDSAMYFCASSSIKNTGELFFGEGSRLTVL.

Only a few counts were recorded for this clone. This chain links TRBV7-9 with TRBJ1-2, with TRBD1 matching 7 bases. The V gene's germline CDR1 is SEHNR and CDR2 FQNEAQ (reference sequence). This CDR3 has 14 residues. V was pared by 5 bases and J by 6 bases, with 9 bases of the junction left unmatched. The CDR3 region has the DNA TGTGCCAGCAGCATCGACAGGGAGGTTAATGGCTACACCTTC. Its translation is CASSIDREVNGYTF.

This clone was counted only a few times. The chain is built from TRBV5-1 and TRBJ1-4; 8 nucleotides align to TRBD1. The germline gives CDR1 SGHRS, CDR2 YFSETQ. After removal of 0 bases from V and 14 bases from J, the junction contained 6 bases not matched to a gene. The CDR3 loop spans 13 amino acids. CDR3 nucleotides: TGCGCCAGCAGCTTGGAGGACAGGGCGAATCTGTTTTTT. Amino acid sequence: CASSLEDRANLFF.

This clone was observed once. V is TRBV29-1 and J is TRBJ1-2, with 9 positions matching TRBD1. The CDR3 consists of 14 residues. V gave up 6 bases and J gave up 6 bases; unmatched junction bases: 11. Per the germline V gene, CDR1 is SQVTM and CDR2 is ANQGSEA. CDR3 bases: TGCAGCGTCATACCTAACAGGGGGCAGGATGGCTACACCTTC. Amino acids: CSVIPNRGQDGYTF.

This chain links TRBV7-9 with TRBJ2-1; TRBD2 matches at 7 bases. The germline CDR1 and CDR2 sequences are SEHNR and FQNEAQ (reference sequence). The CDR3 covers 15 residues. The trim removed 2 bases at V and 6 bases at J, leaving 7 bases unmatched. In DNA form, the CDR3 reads TGTGCCAGCAGCTTATTCGGCGCGGGAGTCAATGAGCAGTTCTTC. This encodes CASSLFGAGVNEQFF.

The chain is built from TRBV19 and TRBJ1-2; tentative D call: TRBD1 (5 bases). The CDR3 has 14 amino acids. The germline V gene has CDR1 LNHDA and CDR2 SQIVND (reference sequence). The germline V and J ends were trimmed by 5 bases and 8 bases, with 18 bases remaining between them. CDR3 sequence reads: CASSSQAYLGGYTF. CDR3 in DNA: TGTGCCAGTAGTTCACAGGCCTATCTAGGCGGCTACACCTTC.

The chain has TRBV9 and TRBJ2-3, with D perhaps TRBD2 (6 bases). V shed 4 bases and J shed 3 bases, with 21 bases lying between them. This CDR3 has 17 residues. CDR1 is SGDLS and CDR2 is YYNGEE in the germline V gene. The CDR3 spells CASSTGVVGLKTDTQYF. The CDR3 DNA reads TGTGCCAGCAGCACGGGGGTAGTAGGACTCAAGACAGATACGCAGTATTTT.

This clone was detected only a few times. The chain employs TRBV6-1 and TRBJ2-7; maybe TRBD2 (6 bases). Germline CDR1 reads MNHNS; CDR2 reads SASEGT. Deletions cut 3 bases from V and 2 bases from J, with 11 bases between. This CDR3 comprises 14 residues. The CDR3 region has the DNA TGTGCCAGCAGTGAGGGGGACTTGACCTACGAGCAGTACTTC. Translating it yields CASSEGDLTYEQYF.

CDR3 nucleotide sequence: TGTGCCAGCAGTTTGGGCAGGGGGCCACTCCTCCAAGAGACCCAGTACTTC. Its translation is CASSLGRGPLLQETQYF. This sequence joins TRBV28 and TRBJ2-5; 8 bases map to TRBD1. Germline V gene sequence: CDR1 MDHEN, CDR2 SYDVKM. J lost 1 base, V lost 3 bases, and 10 bases had no gene match. The CDR3 has 17 residues.

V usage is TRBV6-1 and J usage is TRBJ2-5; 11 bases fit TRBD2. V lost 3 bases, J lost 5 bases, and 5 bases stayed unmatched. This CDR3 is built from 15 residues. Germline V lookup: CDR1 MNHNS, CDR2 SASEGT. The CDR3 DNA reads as TGTGCCAGCAGTGACACTAGCGGGAGATGGGAGACCCAGTACTTC. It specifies CASSDTSGRWETQYF.

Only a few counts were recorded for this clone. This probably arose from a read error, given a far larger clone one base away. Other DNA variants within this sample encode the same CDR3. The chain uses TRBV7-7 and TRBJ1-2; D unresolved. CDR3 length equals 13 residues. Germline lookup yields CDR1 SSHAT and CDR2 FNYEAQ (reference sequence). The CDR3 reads CASSLDGNYGYTF. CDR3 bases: TGTGCTAGCAGCTTAGACGGGAACTATGGCTACACCTTC.

CDR3: CASIPRLNNEQFF. The CDR3 DNA is TGTGCCAGCATCCCCCGCCTGAACAATGAGCAGTTCTTC. The rearrangement joins TRBV5-3 to TRBJ2-1; the D is unclear. TRBV5-3 counts as an open reading frame of uncertain function. The CDR3 extends over 13 amino acids. Trimming cost V 8 bases and J 5 bases, with 14 bases left between them.